Following are 2 T cell receptor beta chains from one sample sequenced in a study of human thymus T cells. Using immunoSEQ multiplex PCR, the repertoire was profiled, and TCRdb retains in-frame clones only, with some absent. The profile shows about 130,000 clones, around 96% of them singletons. Thymus tissue for the work was resected from patients undergoing corrective heart surgery. Sequenced: thymus tissue. All receptors come from a boy in the first two years of life with a congenital heart defect but otherwise immunologically healthy.

V usage is TRBV12-5 and J usage is TRBJ1-3; D not resolved. CDR1 and CDR2 (germline): LGHNT, FRNRAP. The length of the CDR3 is 18 residues. V was cut by 3 bases and J by 2 bases, with 20 bases left in between. DNA of the CDR3: TGTGCTAGTGGTTTTCCCAATCACCCCACGAGGACTGGAAACACCATATATTTT. This gives the protein CASGFPNHPTRTGNTIYF.

In its sample, this clone was seen once. V and J are TRBV28 and TRBJ1-2, with 7 bases matching TRBD1. This CDR3 is 13 amino acids long. V lost 5 bases and J lost 3; bases outside the gene matches: 3. Germline loops: CDR1 MDHEN, CDR2 SYDVKM. CDR3: CASSLQGHYGYTF. CDR3 DNA sequence: TGTGCCAGCAGTCTACAGGGGCACTATGGCTACACCTTC.